The rows below give T cell receptor beta chains drawn from one sample of a study of blood T cells in healthy people across ages. One entry per CDR3 protein, called by TCRdb with MiXCR from the 5' RACE reads. Seen here are 750,000 to 950,000 distinct CDR3 sequences, 25% to 30% observed once, and the top ten hold 2.5% to 3.5%. These same data were also listed under a study on T cells of mothers and their children.

The specimen sequenced was blood. The receptors come from a boy between 10 and 17 years old in good health. The CDR3 runs from the conserved cysteine through the conserved F or W. A D gene is named only where the DNA matches it firmly. Some rows mark clone size as missing; the rest say once, few, many or name a class of expanded clone.

v_gene,j_gene,abundance,d_gene,CDR3nt,CDR3aa
TRBV19,TRBJ2-1,few,NA,TGTGCCAGTAGTTTCTTGGGGAACAATGAGCAGTTCTTC,CASSFLGNNEQFF
TRBV6-7,TRBJ2-5,few,TRBD2,TGTGCCAGCAGTTACGGCAGAGGGAGGGCTCGTAAAGAGACCCAGTACTTC,CASSYGRGRARKETQYF
TRBV7-4,TRBJ2-1,few,TRBD2,TGTGCCAGCAGCTTAGATGGCCTAGCGGGGGGCAATGAGCAGTTCTTC,CASSLDGLAGGNEQFF
TRBV5-1,TRBJ2-7,NA,NA,TGCGCCAGCAGCTTGTCATACGGGACCTACGAGCAGTACTTC,CASSLSYGTYEQYF
TRBV6-6,TRBJ2-1,NA,TRBD1,TGTGCCAGCAGTTCGGCCGGGACAGAGAGGAATGAGCAGTTCTTC,CASSSAGTERNEQFF
TRBV5-1,TRBJ1-2,few,NA,TGCGCCAGCAGAGCGGCAGACTATGGCTACACCTTC,CASRAADYGYTF
TRBV5-1,TRBJ1-1,once,NA,TGCGCCAGCAGCTTGGTATTTGATAGTGGCACTGAAGCTTTCTTT,CASSLVFDSGTEAFF
TRBV29-1,TRBJ2-1,NA,NA,TGCAGCGTTGAAGATGGGGGGGCCGGAAGTGAGCAGTTCTTC,CSVEDGGAGSEQFF
TRBV10-2,TRBJ1-5,NA,NA,TGCGCCAGCAGTGAGCAGGGGCAGGGTCAGCCCCAGCATTTT,CASSEQGQGQPQHF
TRBV12-5,TRBJ1-1,few,TRBD1,TGTGCTAGTGCCGTCTTTCAACAGGGGCGAGCTTTCTTT,CASAVFQQGRAFF